This T cell receptor beta chain came from a study of human thymus T cells. In corrective heart surgery, resections were taken, and these provided the thymus tissue. The sample donors, healthy Finnish infants, were having corrective surgery for congenital heart defects. Here immunoSEQ multiplex PCR was the method, and the copy in TCRdb shows in-frame clones only, minus some. Among around 120,000 clones listed, 90% to 95% were seen once. CDR3 size: 15 residues. The germline CDR1 and CDR2 sequences are SEHNR and FQNEAQ (reference sequence). Trimming shortened V by 8 bases and J by 0 bases, and 11 bases separated the two germline ends.

The rearrangement uses TRBV7-9 and TRBJ2-6; D gene unclear. Sequenced input: thymus tissue. The sequence derives from a boy in the first two years of life with a congenital heart defect but otherwise immunologically healthy. The CDR3 is CASHYGLSGANVLTF. The CDR3 DNA reads as TGTGCCAGCCACTATGGGCTCTCTGGGGCCAACGTCCTGACTTTC.